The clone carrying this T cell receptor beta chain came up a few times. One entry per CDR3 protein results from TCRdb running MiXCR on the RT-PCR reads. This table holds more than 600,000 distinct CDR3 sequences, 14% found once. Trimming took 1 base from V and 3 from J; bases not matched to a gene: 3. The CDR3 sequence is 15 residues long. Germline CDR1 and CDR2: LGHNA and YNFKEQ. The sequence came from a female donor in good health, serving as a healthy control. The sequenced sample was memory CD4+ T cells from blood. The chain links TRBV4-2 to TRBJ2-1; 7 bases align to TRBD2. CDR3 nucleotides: TGTGCCAGCAGCCAAGCCAGCGGGGACTACAATGAGCAGTTCTTC. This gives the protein CASSQASGDYNEQFF.